This note documents a single T cell receptor beta chain sequence. These data originate in a study of blood T cells in healthy people across ages. With a J-beta primer mix and a sample-barcoded 5' primer, a second PCR ran roughly 7 to 11 cycles. TCRdb reprocessed the 5' RACE reads via MiXCR and lists one record per CDR3 protein. Of just over 800,000 distinct CDR3 sequences in the sample, about 59% were seen once. The sample providers were healthy Caucasian people from Russia, aged roughly 6 to 95. Germline loops: CDR1 MDHEN, CDR2 SYDVKM. This CDR3 is built from 14 residues. Losses at the gene ends were 5 bases for V and 4 bases for J; bases not matched to a gene: 5.

The receptor was derived from a man aged 25-40 years in good health. The rearrangement uses TRBV28 and TRBJ2-5; 9 bases agree with TRBD1. Sequencing used blood. DNA for the CDR3: TGTGCCAGCAGTCCCCACAGGGGGCGAGAGACCCAGTACTTC. This translates into CASSPHRGRETQYF. Together with reference TRBV28 and TRBJ2-5, the CDR3 gives the full variable domain: DVKVTQSSRYLVKRTGEKVFLECVQDMDHENMFWYRQDPGLGLRLIYFSYDVKMKEKGDIPEGYSVSREKKERFSLILESASTNQTSMYLCASSPHRGRETQYFGPGTRLLVL.